This T cell receptor (beta chain) was captured in a study of T cell changes during pregnancy in multiple sclerosis (dated by TCRdb to about 2019). Notes on the research overall: The study looked at changes in the T cell repertoire across pregnancy in women with multiple sclerosis.

As regards this clone: Its antigen remains unidentified. Base quality data are lacking; no much larger clone is found one base away.

The method was the immunoSEQ multiplex PCR assay. TCRdb mirrors the immuneACCESS table, restricted to in-frame sequences. Some clones are absent from its copies; in checked studies, under half trace to an unresolved V gene, and the reason for the others is unknown. This sample is represented by about 30,000 clones; 90% to 95% of them were singletons. The ten largest account for 4.8% of the sample. The CDR3 runs 16 residues from the cysteine to the phenylalanine. Kept here is only the CDR3 DNA, which spans 48 bases and is read in frame from base 1. The germline V gene provides CDR1 SGDLS and CDR2 YYNGEE. A distance of 10 bases separates the germline ends of V and J, which lose 0 bases and 0 bases respectively.

This sequence was found in a female donor in good health, enrolled as a control in a pregnancy study. Recombination linked TRBV9 to TRBJ2-4; there is no confident call for the D gene. The source material was peripheral blood, sampled in the first trimester of pregnancy. The CDR3 loop reads CASSVEIRGAKNIQYF. The bases read TGTGCCAGCAGCGTAGAAATTCGCGGAGCCAAAAACATTCAGTACTTC.